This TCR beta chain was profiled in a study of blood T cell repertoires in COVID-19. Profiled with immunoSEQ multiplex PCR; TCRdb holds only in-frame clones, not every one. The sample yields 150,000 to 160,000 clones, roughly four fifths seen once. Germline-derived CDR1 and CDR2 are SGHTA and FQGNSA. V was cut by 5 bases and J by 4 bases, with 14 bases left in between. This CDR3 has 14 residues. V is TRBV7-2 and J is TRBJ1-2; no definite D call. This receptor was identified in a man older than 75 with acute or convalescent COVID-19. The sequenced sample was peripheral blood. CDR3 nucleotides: TGTGCCAGCAGCACCGGCCCCGAGGGCTATGGCTACACCTTC. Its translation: CASSTGPEGYGYTF. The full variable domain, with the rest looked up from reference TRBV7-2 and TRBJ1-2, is GAGVSQSPSNKVTEKGKDVELRCDPISGHTALYWYRQSLGQGLEFLIYFQGNSAPDKSGLPSDRFSAERTGGSVSTLTIQRTQQEDSAVYLCASSTGPEGYGYTFGSGTRLTVV.